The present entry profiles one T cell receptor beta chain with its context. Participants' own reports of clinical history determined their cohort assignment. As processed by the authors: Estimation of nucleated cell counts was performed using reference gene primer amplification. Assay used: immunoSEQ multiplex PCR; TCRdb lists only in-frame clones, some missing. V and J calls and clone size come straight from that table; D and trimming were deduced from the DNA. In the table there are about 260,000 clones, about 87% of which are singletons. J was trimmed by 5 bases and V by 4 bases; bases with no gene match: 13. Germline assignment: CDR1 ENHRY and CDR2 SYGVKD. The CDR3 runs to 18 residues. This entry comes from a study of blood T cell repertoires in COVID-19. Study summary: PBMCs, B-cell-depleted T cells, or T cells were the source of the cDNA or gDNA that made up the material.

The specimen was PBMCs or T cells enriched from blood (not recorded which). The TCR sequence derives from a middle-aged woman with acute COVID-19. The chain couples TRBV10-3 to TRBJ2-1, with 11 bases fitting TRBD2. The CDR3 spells CAISAQPLLAGANNEQFF. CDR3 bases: TGTGCCATCAGTGCACAACCCTTACTAGCGGGAGCCAACAATGAGCAGTTCTTC.